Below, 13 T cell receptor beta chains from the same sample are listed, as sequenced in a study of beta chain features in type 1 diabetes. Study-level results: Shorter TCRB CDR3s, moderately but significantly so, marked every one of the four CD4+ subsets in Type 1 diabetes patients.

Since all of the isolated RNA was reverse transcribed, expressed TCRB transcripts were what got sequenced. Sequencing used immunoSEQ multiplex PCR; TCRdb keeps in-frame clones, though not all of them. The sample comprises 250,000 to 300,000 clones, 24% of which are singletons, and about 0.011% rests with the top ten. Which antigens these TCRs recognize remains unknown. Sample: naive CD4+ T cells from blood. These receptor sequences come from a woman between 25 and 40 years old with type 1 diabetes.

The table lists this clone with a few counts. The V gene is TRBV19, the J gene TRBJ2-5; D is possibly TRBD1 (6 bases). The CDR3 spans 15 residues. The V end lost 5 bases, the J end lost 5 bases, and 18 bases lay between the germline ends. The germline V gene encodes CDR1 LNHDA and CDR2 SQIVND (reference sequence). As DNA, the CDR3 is TGTGCCAGTAGTGCCCAGGGTTACAGGGACGAGACCCAGTACTTC. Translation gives CASSAQGYRDETQYF.

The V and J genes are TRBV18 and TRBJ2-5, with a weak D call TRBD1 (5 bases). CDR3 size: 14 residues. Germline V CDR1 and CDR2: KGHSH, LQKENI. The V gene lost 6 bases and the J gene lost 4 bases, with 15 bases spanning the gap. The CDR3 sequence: CASSPGHDRETQYF. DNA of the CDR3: TGTGCCAGCTCGCCCGGACATGATCGAGAGACCCAGTACTTC.

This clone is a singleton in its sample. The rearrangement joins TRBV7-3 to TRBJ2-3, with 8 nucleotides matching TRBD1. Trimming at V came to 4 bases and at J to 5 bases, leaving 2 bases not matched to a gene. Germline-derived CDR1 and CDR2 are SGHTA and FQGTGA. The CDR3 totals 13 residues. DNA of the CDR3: TGTGCCAGCAGCTCGGACAGGGAAGATACGCAGTATTTT. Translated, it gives CASSSDREDTQYF.

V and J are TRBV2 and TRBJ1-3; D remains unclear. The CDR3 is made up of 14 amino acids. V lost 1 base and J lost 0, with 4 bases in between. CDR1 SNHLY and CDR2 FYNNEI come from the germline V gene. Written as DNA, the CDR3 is TGTGCCAGCAGTGAAGGGAGCTCTGGAAACACCATATATTTT. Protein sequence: CASSEGSSGNTIYF.

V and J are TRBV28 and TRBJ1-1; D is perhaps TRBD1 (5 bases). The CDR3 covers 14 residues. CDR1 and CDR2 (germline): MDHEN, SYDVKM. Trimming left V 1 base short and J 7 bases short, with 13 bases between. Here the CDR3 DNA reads TGTGCCAGCAGTTTATTTGACAGTGAGTATGAAGCTTTCTTT. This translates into CASSLFDSEYEAFF.

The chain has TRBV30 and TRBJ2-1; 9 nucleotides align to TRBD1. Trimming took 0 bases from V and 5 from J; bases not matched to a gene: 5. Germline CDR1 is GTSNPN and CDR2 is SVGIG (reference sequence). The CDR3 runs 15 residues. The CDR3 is CAWSVWTGADNEQFF. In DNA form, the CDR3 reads TGTGCCTGGAGTGTTTGGACAGGGGCGGACAATGAGCAGTTCTTC.

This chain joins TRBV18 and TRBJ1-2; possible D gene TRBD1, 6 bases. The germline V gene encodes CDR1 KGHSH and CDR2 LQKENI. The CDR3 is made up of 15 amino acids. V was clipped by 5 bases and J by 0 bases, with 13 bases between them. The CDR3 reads CASSTNDRPNYGYTF. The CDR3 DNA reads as TGTGCCAGCTCAACAAACGACAGGCCTAACTATGGCTACACCTTC.

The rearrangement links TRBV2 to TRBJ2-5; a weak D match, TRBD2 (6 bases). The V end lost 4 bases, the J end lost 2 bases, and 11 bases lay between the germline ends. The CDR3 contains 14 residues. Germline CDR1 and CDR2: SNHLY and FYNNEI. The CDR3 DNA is TGTGCCAGCAGTGTGCGGAGGGGACAAGAGACCCAGTACTTC. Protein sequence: CASSVRRGQETQYF.

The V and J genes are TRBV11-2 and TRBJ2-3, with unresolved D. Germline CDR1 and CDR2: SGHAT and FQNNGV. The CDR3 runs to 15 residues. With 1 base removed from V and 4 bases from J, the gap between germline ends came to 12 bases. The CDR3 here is CASSLVSSWADTQYF. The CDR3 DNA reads TGTGCCAGCAGCTTAGTTTCTAGTTGGGCAGATACGCAGTATTTT. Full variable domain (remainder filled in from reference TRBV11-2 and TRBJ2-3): EAGVAQSPRYKIIEKRQSVAFWCNPISGHATLYWYQQILGQGPKLLIQFQNNGVVDDSQLPKDRFSAERLKGVDSTLKIQPAKLEDSAVYLCASSLVSSWADTQYFGPGTRLTVL.

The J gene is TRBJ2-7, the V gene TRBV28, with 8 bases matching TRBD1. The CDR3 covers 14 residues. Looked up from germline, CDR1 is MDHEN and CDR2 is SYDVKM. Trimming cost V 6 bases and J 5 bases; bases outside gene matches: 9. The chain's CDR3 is CASRDWTGRNEQYF. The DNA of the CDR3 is TGTGCCAGCAGGGATTGGACAGGGAGGAACGAGCAGTACTTC.

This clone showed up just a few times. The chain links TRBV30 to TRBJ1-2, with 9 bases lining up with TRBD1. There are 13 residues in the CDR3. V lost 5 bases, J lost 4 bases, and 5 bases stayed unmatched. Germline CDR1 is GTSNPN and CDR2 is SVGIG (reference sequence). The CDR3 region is CAWSGQGGYGYTF. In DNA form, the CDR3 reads TGTGCCTGGTCGGGACAGGGCGGCTATGGCTACACCTTC.

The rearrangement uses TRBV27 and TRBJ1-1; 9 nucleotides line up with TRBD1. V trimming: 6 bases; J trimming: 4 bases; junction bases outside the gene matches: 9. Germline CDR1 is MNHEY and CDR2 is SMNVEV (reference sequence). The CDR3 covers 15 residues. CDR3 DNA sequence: TGTGCCAGCAGAGATCAACAGGGGGCGATCACTGAAGCTTTCTTT. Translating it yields CASRDQQGAITEAFF.

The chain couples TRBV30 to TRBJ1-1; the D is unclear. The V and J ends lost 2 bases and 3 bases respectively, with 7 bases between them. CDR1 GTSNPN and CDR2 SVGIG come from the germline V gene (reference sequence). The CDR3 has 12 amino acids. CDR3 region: CAWSPDYTEAFF. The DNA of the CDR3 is TGTGCCTGGAGTCCGGACTACACTGAAGCTTTCTTT. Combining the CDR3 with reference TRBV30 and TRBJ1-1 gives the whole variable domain SQTIHQWPATLVQPVGSPLSLECTVEGTSNPNLYWYRQAAGRGLQLLFYSVGIGQISSEVPQNLSASRPQDRQFILSSKKLLLSDSGFYLCAWSPDYTEAFFGQGTRLTVV.